The T cell receptor beta chain under discussion was sequenced for a study of T-cell memory formation after mild COVID-19. In its sample, this clonotype was seen a few times. From the 5' RACE reads, TCRdb called clonotypes with MiXCR, one entry per CDR3 protein. The sample has 250,000 or so distinct CDR3 sequences, over 8.5% seen once. This receptor was identified in a man in his late teens or twenties who had mild COVID-19 (a few samples of this study predate the infection). Cell type and time point are not known. The sample taken for sequencing was PBMCs or a T cell subset sorted from them (not recorded which).

Here the CDR3 DNA reads TGTGCCAGCAGCTCCATCCAGGGGGCGTATGGCTACACCTTC. Translating gives CASSSIQGAYGYTF. The chain recombines TRBV11-2 with TRBJ1-2; 8 bases agree with TRBD1. Germline-derived CDR1 and CDR2 are SGHAT and FQNNGV. Losses at the gene ends were 4 bases for V and 5 bases for J; bases not matched to a gene: 6. The CDR3 consists of 14 residues. Full variable domain (remainder filled in from reference TRBV11-2 and TRBJ1-2): EAGVAQSPRYKIIEKRQSVAFWCNPISGHATLYWYQQILGQGPKLLIQFQNNGVVDDSQLPKDRFSAERLKGVDSTLKIQPAKLEDSAVYLCASSSIQGAYGYTFGSGTRLTVV.